This T cell receptor (beta chain) originates from a study of OX40 agonist ivuxolimab in advanced cancers. Study-level findings and limits: Among the nonresponders, some also had low normalized T-cell clonal expansion.

With respect to this clone: The antigen remains undetermined.

Here immunoSEQ multiplex PCR was the method, and the copy in TCRdb shows in-frame clones only, minus some. The data contain 50,000 to 65,000 clones, roughly four fifths of them singletons. Autoimmune disease history or systemic immunosuppression was exclusionary. The V end was cut by 5 bases, the J end by 8 bases, with 15 bases between. Germline CDR1 is LNHDA and CDR2 is SQIVND (reference sequence). The CDR3 length is 13 residues. The chain carries TRBV19 and TRBJ1-2; no definite D call. The material was CD4+ or CD8+ T cells sorted from blood, obtained in a trial of the OX40 agonist ivuxolimab. The receptor comes from an adult with an advanced solid tumor such as melanoma, head and neck, liver or kidney cancer. Here the CDR3 reads CASSLDLRGGYTF. CDR3 sequence (DNA): TGTGCCAGTAGTCTCGACCTCCGAGGAGGCTACACCTTC. The whole variable domain, remainder taken from reference TRBV19 and TRBJ1-2, is DGGITQSPKYLFRKEGQNVTLSCEQNLNHDAMYWYRQDPGQGLRLIYYSQIVNDFQKGDIAEGYSVSREKKESFPLTVTSAQKNPTAFYLCASSLDLRGGYTFGSGTRLTVV.